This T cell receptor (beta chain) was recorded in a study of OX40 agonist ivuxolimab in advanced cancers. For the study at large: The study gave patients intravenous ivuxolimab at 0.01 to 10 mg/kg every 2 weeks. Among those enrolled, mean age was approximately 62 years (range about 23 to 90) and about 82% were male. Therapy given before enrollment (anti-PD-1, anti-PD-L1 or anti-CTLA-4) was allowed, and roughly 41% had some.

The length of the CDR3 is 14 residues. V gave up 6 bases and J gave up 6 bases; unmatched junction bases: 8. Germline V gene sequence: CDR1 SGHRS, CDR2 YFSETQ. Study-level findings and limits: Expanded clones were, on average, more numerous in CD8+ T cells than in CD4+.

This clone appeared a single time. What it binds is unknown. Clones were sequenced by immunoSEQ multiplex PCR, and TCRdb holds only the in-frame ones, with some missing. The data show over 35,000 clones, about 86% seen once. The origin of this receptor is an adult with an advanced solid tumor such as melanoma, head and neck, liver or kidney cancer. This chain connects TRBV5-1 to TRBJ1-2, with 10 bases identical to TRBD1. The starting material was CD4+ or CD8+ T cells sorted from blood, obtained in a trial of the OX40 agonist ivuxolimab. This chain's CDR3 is CASTPGQGRDGYTF. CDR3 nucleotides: TGCGCCAGCACACCGGGACAGGGGAGAGATGGCTACACCTTC.